A single sample gave rise to the 14 T cell receptor beta chains below, sequenced in a study of blood T cell repertoires in COVID-19. The table came from immunoSEQ multiplex PCR; TCRdb's copy has only in-frame clones and leaves some out. The profile shows about 47,000 clones, about four fifths of them singletons. Sequenced input: peripheral blood. Receptors were obtained from a man between 65 and 79 years old with active COVID-19.

This chain links TRBV27 with TRBJ2-1; D possibly corresponds to TRBD1 (5 bases). V was clipped by 5 bases and J by 6 bases, with 17 bases between them. The CDR3 totals 15 residues. Germline assignment: CDR1 MNHEY and CDR2 SMNVEV (reference sequence). The CDR3 spells CASSPRVVPSNEQFF. CDR3 coding DNA: TGTGCCAGCAGTCCCAGGGTAGTCCCCTCCAATGAGCAGTTCTTC.

The table lists this clone with a count of one. The V and J genes are TRBV29-1 and TRBJ2-6; D uncertain. In germline, CDR1 is SQVTM, CDR2 ANQGSEA. V was trimmed by 4 bases and J by 3 bases, leaving 4 bases between them. The CDR3 is made up of 12 amino acids. The CDR3 bases are TGCAGCGTTGCAGGTGGGGCCAACGTCCTGACTTTC. It translates to CSVAGGANVLTF.

The genes are TRBV4-3 and TRBJ2-7, with TRBD1 matching 11 bases. CDR1 is LGHNA and CDR2 is YSLEER in the germline V gene. The V and J ends lost 2 bases and 3 bases, in that order; junction bases with no gene match: 6. CDR3 length: 16 amino acids. DNA of the CDR3: TGCGCCAGCAGCCAACAGACCGGGACAGGGGGCTACGAGCAGTACTTC. Its translation is CASSQQTGTGGYEQYF.

In DNA, the CDR3 is TGTGCCAGTAGTATTGGTCTAGCGGGTGCCACAGATACGCAGTATTTT. The encoded protein is CASSIGLAGATDTQYF. This chain connects TRBV19 to TRBJ2-3; 8 bases align to TRBD2. The CDR3 loop spans 16 amino acids. Losses at the gene ends were 3 bases for V and 2 bases for J; bases not matched to a gene: 7. CDR1 and CDR2 (germline): LNHDA, SQIVND (reference sequence).

This clone occurred once. This chain uses TRBV30 with TRBJ1-6, with 9 bases fitting TRBD1. Germline V gene sequence: CDR1 GTSNPN, CDR2 SVGIG (reference sequence). The CDR3 is 14 amino acids. With 2 bases clipped from V and 8 bases from J, the junction kept 4 bases outside the gene matches. The CDR3 spells CAWSSGTGYSPLHF. In DNA form, the CDR3 reads TGTGCCTGGAGTTCGGGGACAGGGTATTCACCCCTCCACTTT.

The chain combines TRBV6-2 or TRBV6-3 with TRBJ2-1; D is uncertain. The germline CDR1 and CDR2 sequences are MNHEY and SVGEGT. This CDR3 is built from 13 residues. V was shortened by 3 bases and J by 7 bases, with 10 bases between the two germline ends. The DNA of the CDR3 is TGTGCCAGCAGTTATGCCCCGGGTAATGAGCAGTTCTTC. Its translation is CASSYAPGNEQFF.

This chain links TRBV20-1 with TRBJ2-5; a possible D gene is TRBD2 (6 bases). Germline CDR1 DFQATT, CDR2 SNEGSKA (reference sequence). The V and J ends lost 3 bases and 3 bases respectively, with 17 bases between them. CDR3 length equals 15 residues. Here the CDR3 reads CSASILGGPEETQYF. CDR3 DNA: TGCAGTGCTAGTATCCTGGGAGGTCCCGAAGAGACCCAGTACTTC.

The chain couples TRBV3-1 (or the pseudogene TRBV3-2) to TRBJ2-4; 7 bases fit TRBD2. With 8 bases clipped from V and 7 bases from J, the junction kept 14 bases outside the gene matches. There are 15 residues in the CDR3. Per the germline V gene, CDR1 is LGHDT and CDR2 is YNNKEL (reference sequence). Here the CDR3 DNA reads TGTGCCAGCGAGCCAAGAGGACGGGGAGGGAACATTCAGTACTTC. It encodes CASEPRGRGGNIQYF.

V and J are TRBV4-1 and TRBJ2-7; TRBD1 matches at 8 bases. J gave up 3 bases and V 5 bases, and 9 bases lay outside the gene matches. The length of the CDR3 is 15 residues. The germline gives CDR1 MGHRA, CDR2 YSYEKL. In DNA form, the CDR3 reads TGCGCCAGCAGCTATAGGACAGGGCTATACTACGAGCAGTACTTC. This sequence encodes CASSYRTGLYYEQYF.

The chain carries TRBV6-5 and TRBJ2-7; a possible D gene is TRBD1 (5 bases). This CDR3 contains 13 residues. V lost 6 bases to trimming and J lost 4 bases, with 13 bases between them. The V gene's germline CDR1 is MNHEY and CDR2 SVGAGI. The chain's CDR3 is CASRNRLLYEQYF. CDR3 nucleotide sequence: TGTGCCAGCAGAAACAGGCTCCTTTACGAGCAGTACTTC.

The rearrangement links TRBV2 to TRBJ1-3; no firm D call. V was shortened by 6 bases and J by 0 bases, with 3 bases between the two germline ends. Looked up from germline, CDR1 is SNHLY and CDR2 is FYNNEI. The CDR3 is 12 residues long. The CDR3 bases are TGTGCCAGCAGGGCCTCTGGAAACACCATATATTTT. It codes for CASRASGNTIYF. The full variable domain, in which reference TRBV2 and TRBJ1-3 provide the parts outside the CDR3, is EPEVTQTPSHQVTQMGQEVILRCVPISNHLYFYWYRQILGQKVEFLVSFYNNEISEKSEIFDDQFSVERPDGSNFTLKIRSTKLEDSAMYFCASRASGNTIYFGEGSWLTVV.

This clone was found a few times. The genes are TRBV7-2 and TRBJ2-7; tentative D call: TRBD1 (5 bases). Trimming removed 3 bases from V and 1 base from J, with 13 bases in between. Germline CDR1 reads SGHTA; CDR2 reads FQGNSA. The CDR3 is made up of 15 amino acids. The chain's CDR3 is CASSLSKGLSYEQYF. For the CDR3, the DNA is TGTGCCAGCAGCTTGTCTAAGGGGCTGTCCTACGAGCAGTACTTC.

The chain has TRBV2 and TRBJ1-4, with D perhaps TRBD1 (5 bases). CDR3 length: 13 amino acids. Germline-derived CDR1 and CDR2 are SNHLY and FYNNEI. Trimming removed 8 bases from V and 11 bases from J, with 18 bases in between. This chain's CDR3 is CASAGGMRKKLFF. Here the CDR3 DNA reads TGTGCCAGCGCCGGGGGAATGAGGAAGAAACTGTTTTTT.

This clone has only one observation. The chain carries TRBV19 and TRBJ1-2; D is uncertain. The CDR3 extends over 15 amino acids. Germline CDR1 is LNHDA and CDR2 is SQIVND (reference sequence). The germline V and J ends were trimmed by 5 bases and 2 bases, with 15 bases remaining between them. Here the CDR3 reads CASSVSFRLNYGYTF. The CDR3, as DNA: TGTGCCAGTAGTGTGTCCTTCCGGTTAAACTATGGCTACACCTTC. Based on the CDR3 plus reference TRBV19 and TRBJ1-2, the full variable domain is DGGITQSPKYLFRKEGQNVTLSCEQNLNHDAMYWYRQDPGQGLRLIYYSQIVNDFQKGDIAEGYSVSREKKESFPLTVTSAQKNPTAFYLCASSVSFRLNYGYTFGSGTRLTVV.